Listed below are T cell receptor beta chains from one sample, sequenced in a study of beta chain features in type 1 diabetes. Measured with immunoSEQ multiplex PCR; TCRdb has only the in-frame clones, and not every one. The top ten hold 0.03% to 0.04% of the sample, which has more than 550,000 clones, more than 13% seen once. The source material was naive CD4+ T cells from blood. These receptors all stem from a man between 18 and 35 years old with type 1 diabetes. Both conserved end residues are part of each CDR3. D genes are given only for firm matches. A row's size may be missing; if present it is once, few, many or a size class.

V gene	D gene	clone size	J gene	CDR3 protein	CDR3 DNA
TRBV9	.	few	TRBJ1-3	CASSSGVNTIYF	TGTGCCAGCAGCTCAGGGGTAAACACCATATATTTT
TRBV7-2	TRBD1	few	TRBJ1-4	CASGAGGSRNEKLFF	TGTGCCAGCGGGGCAGGGGGCAGCCGAAATGAAAAACTGTTTTTT
TRBV9	.	.	TRBJ1-1	CASSSIPANTEAFF	TGTGCCAGCAGTTCCATCCCAGCCAACACTGAAGCTTTCTTT
TRBV5-4	TRBD2	few	TRBJ2-3	CASSAGGPTDTQYF	TGTGCCAGCAGCGCGGGGGGGCCCACAGATACGCAGTATTTT
TRBV9	TRBD1	.	TRBJ2-5	CASSVALEGGTGETQYF	TGTGCCAGCAGCGTAGCATTGGAGGGCGGGACAGGGGAGACCCAGTACTTC
TRBV7-6	TRBD2	.	TRBJ2-5	CASREREGFGTQYF	TGTGCCAGCAGAGAGCGGGAGGGCTTTGGGACCCAGTACTTC
TRBV27	.	few	TRBJ2-7	CASSSRFYEQYF	TGTGCCAGCAGTTCCCGGTTCTACGAGCAGTACTTC
TRBV30	.	.	TRBJ2-3	CAWTRGRHTDTQYF	TGTGCCTGGACACGAGGGAGACACACAGATACGCAGTATTTT
TRBV14	.	.	TRBJ2-3	CASSRFTDTQYF	TGTGCCAGCAGCCGCTTCACAGATACGCAGTATTTT
TRBV27	.	.	TRBJ2-1	CASSPFTWAGADNEQFF	TGTGCCAGCAGTCCATTCACCTGGGCGGGGGCCGACAATGAGCAGTTCTTC
TRBV7-9	.	once	TRBJ2-2	CASSPRTDTGELFF	TGTGCCAGCAGCCCTAGGACGGACACCGGGGAGCTGTTTTTT
TRBV5-4	TRBD2	few	TRBJ2-1	CASSMTSGGNNEQFF	TGTGCCAGCAGCATGACTAGCGGGGGGAACAATGAGCAGTTCTTC
TRBV2	TRBD2	.	TRBJ2-5	CASTEGGVAGSRETQYF	TGTGCCAGCACCGAAGGGGGAGTAGCGGGATCTCGGGAGACCCAGTACTTC
TRBV5-1	TRBD1	.	TRBJ2-7	CASSFGQGPYEQYF	TGCGCCAGCAGCTTTGGACAGGGACCCTACGAGCAGTACTTC
TRBV29-1	.	few	TRBJ2-1	CSVRDWLGDEQFF	TGCAGCGTTCGAGATTGGTTGGGGGATGAGCAGTTCTTC
TRBV14	.	few	TRBJ2-7	CASSPTGGVEQYF	TGTGCCAGCAGCCCGACAGGCGGGGTCGAGCAGTACTTC
TRBV11-2	TRBD2	.	TRBJ2-3	CASSRVGGSQSTDTQYF	TGTGCCAGCAGCAGGGTGGGCGGGAGCCAGAGCACAGATACGCAGTATTTT
TRBV5-1	.	.	TRBJ2-5	CASSLTGGEGETQYF	TGCGCCAGCAGCTTGACAGGTGGGGAAGGAGAGACCCAGTACTTC
TRBV7-6	TRBD2	.	TRBJ2-7	CASSFGTSGYEQYF	TGTGCCAGCAGCTTTGGGACTAGCGGCTACGAGCAGTACTTC
TRBV9	.	.	TRBJ2-2	CASSVVGSQNTGELFF	TGTGCCAGCAGCGTAGTTGGTAGCCAGAACACCGGGGAGCTGTTTTTT
TRBV6-5	TRBD2	few	TRBJ2-5	CASSSSGGKTQYF	TGTGCCAGCAGTTCCAGCGGGGGGAAGACCCAGTACTTC
TRBV19	.	.	TRBJ2-2	CASRGATGTVYTGELFF	TGTGCCAGTAGGGGGGCGACAGGAACTGTGTACACCGGGGAGCTGTTTTTT
TRBV5-4	TRBD2	.	TRBJ2-5	CASSPTSGGGETQYF	TGTGCCAGCAGCCCGACTAGCGGAGGGGGGGAGACCCAGTACTTC
TRBV5-1	TRBD1	.	TRBJ2-5	CASSVGPTGEVETQYF	TGCGCCAGCAGCGTCGGGCCGACAGGGGAGGTGGAGACCCAGTACTTC
TRBV4-1	.	few	TRBJ2-7	CASSQVGSTHEQYF	TGCGCCAGCAGCCAAGTTGGTAGTACCCACGAGCAGTACTTC
TRBV6-5	.	few	TRBJ2-1	CASSPGTYNYEQFF	TGTGCCAGCAGCCCCGGGACTTACAACTATGAGCAGTTCTTC
TRBV19	TRBD1	.	TRBJ2-1	CASSGQGDYYNEQFF	TGTGCCAGTAGCGGACAGGGAGATTACTACAATGAGCAGTTCTTC
TRBV7-2	.	.	TRBJ2-7	CASSQPPGNWYF	TGTGCCAGCAGCCAACCCCCGGGTAACTGGTACTTC
TRBV6-5	.	few	TRBJ1-1	CASSSRTEAFF	TGTGCCAGCAGTTCTCGGACTGAAGCTTTCTTT
TRBV7-2	.	few	TRBJ2-5	CASSPGPQETQYF	TGTGCCAGCAGCCCGGGACCTCAAGAGACCCAGTACTTC
TRBV29-1	TRBD1	.	TRBJ2-1	CSVRDRGYNEQFF	TGCAGCGTTAGGGACAGGGGTTACAATGAGCAGTTCTTC
TRBV29-1	.	.	TRBJ2-3	CSVESQEQDTQYF	TGCAGCGTTGAGTCTCAGGAGCAAGATACGCAGTATTTT
TRBV2	.	.	TRBJ1-2	CASSVLPDYGYTF	TGTGCCAGCAGTGTTCTCCCAGATTATGGCTACACCTTC